This record covers a single T cell receptor beta chain. The CDR3 sequence is 14 residues long. Trimming removed 9 bases from V and 1 base from J, with 15 bases in between. Germline CDR1 is LNHDA and CDR2 is SQIVND (reference sequence). This sample was taken from a study of control samples from healthy donors and cancer patients. Assay: immunoSEQ multiplex PCR; the TCRdb copy retains only in-frame clones and omits some. The sample consists of some 170,000 clones, 90% to 95% of them appearing once. What was sequenced was PBMCs. The V gene is TRBV19, the J gene TRBJ1-1; D not certain. This clonotype was sampled from a man aged 60 to 69 with colorectal cancer. The CDR3 DNA reads as TGTGCCAGCCAGGACCCAACAGCGAACACTGAAGCTTTCTTT. This encodes CASQDPTANTEAFF.